This section outlines one T cell receptor (beta chain) sequence together with its context. Antigen specificity is unknown. The CDR3 covers 14 residues. Germline V gene data show CDR1 as MNHEY and CDR2 as SMNVEV (reference sequence). V lost 5 bases and J 4 bases, leaving 14 bases between the germline ends. The source material, RNA transcripts, was used to amplify TCR beta CDR3 regions. With the HTBI primer set, the TCR CDR3 went through a first round of RT-PCR. Each CDR3 protein gets one entry after TCRdb re-called the multiplex PCR reads with MiXCR. The sample includes over 500,000 distinct CDR3 sequences, around 50% of them seen just once. Thyroid ultrasound, orbital computed tomography, clinical symptoms, and serum thyroxine and TRAb underpinned diagnoses. This entry comes from a study of T cells in Graves' hyperthyroidism and ophthalmopathy. Study-wide results and limits: From stable hyperthyroidism, ophthalmopathy was separated by a 13 V-J model.

The chain joins TRBV27 to TRBJ1-1; D gene ambiguous. This receptor was obtained from an adult woman with Graves' disease, either hyperthyroidism or ophthalmopathy (not recorded which). Sequencing was performed on peripheral blood or thyroid tissue (not recorded which). CDR3 DNA sequence: TGTGCCAGCAGTGCGGGCAGGCTCGGCACTGAAGCTTTCTTT. It translates to CASSAGRLGTEAFF.